In this sample, the clone carrying this TCR beta chain turned up once. This entry is derived from a study of memory CD8 T cells in hepatitis C reinfection. The wider study: Two donors cleared primary HCV but became chronic after reinfection. Late/post reinfection sampling occurred 12 to 24 weeks after detected reinfection.

Indicated time point: late/post reinfection, 12 to 24 weeks after detection. TCR sequencing was done directly ex vivo on sorted cells, without expansion in vitro. Control naive CD8 T cells came from a couple of donors at all three reinfection time points. Only in-frame clones appear in the TCRdb table, and some are missing; sequencing was by immunoSEQ multiplex PCR. The sample holds about 43,000 clones, nearly 90% seen once. The receptor comes from a man younger than 35 with hepatitis C virus infection. Sequenced material: naive CD8+ T cells sorted from blood.

The DNA for the CDR3 is TGTGCCAGCAGTCCGACAGGGGGCGGAGATCAGCCCCAGCATTTT. Amino acids: CASSPTGGGDQPQHF. The V gene is TRBV6-1, the J gene TRBJ1-5; 10 bases agree with TRBD1. This CDR3 has 15 residues. Trimming at V came to 5 bases and at J to 5 bases, leaving 6 bases not matched to a gene. From germline, CDR1 is MNHNS and CDR2 SASEGT.